This is a list of T cell receptor beta chains from one sample in a study of blood T cell repertoires in COVID-19. Assay: immunoSEQ multiplex PCR; the TCRdb copy retains only in-frame clones and omits some. The sample contains about 270,000 clones, approximately 89% of which appear only once. Material for sequencing was peripheral blood. The receptors come from a man in his forties with active or convalescent COVID-19. The conserved cysteine and the conserved F or W are not part of the CDR3 here.

J,V,CDR3
TRBJ2-5,TRBV9,ASSVGLLEETQY
TRBJ2-2,TRBV24-1,ATRTSGNTGELF
TRBJ1-5,TRBV4-1,ASSQDSGFWAGGVEPQH
TRBJ2-1,TRBV27,ASSSPGSGRGNEQF
TRBJ2-2,TRBV2,ASSQGTGELF
TRBJ2-1,TRBV16,ASSQSTGGGEQF
TRBJ1-4,TRBV18,ASSPRGRGPNNEKLF
TRBJ2-7,TRBV2,ASSEGQGAPDEQY
TRBJ1-2,TRBV28,ASSTTGQDGSGYT
TRBJ2-1,TRBV10-3,AISSGQVVDEQF
TRBJ2-1,TRBV5-1,ASTPLTSGKSNEQF
TRBJ2-1,TRBV5-1,ASSLEGLAGSEQF
TRBJ1-1,TRBV5-1,ASSDRRGADTEAF
TRBJ2-3,TRBV6-4,ASSDSTTPTDTQY
TRBJ2-7,TRBV19,ASRGWEPTYEQY